Sequencing of this T cell receptor (beta chain) was carried out in a study of shared clonotypes between healthy human individuals. Comments on this clone: Its target is unknown.

The healthy adult donors were HIV-negative and reported no recent acute infections or vaccinations. Each cell subset's genomic DNA was divided evenly among several immunoSEQ plates. Only in-frame clones appear in the TCRdb table, and some are missing; sequencing was by immunoSEQ multiplex PCR. The sample consists of hundreds of thousands of clones, roughly 97% of them appearing once. Study observations and caveats: Exclusively blood specimens were collected; tissue repertoires likely differ. Clonotype sharing among donors was thought likely to change with sequencing depth.

Germline-derived CDR1 and CDR2 are GTSNPN and SVGIG (reference sequence). The CDR3 loop spans 14 amino acids. The V gene lost 2 bases and the J gene lost 6 bases, with 14 bases spanning the gap. The J gene is TRBJ2-1, the V gene TRBV30; the D gene is possibly TRBD2 (6 bases). The sample taken for sequencing was naive CD4+ T cells sorted from blood. Subset meaning: CD45RA+ positively selected. This receptor was identified in a young woman in good health. In nucleotides, the CDR3 is TGTGCCTGGAGTCCGACTAGATACGCCAATGAGCAGTTCTTC. This encodes CAWSPTRYANEQFF.